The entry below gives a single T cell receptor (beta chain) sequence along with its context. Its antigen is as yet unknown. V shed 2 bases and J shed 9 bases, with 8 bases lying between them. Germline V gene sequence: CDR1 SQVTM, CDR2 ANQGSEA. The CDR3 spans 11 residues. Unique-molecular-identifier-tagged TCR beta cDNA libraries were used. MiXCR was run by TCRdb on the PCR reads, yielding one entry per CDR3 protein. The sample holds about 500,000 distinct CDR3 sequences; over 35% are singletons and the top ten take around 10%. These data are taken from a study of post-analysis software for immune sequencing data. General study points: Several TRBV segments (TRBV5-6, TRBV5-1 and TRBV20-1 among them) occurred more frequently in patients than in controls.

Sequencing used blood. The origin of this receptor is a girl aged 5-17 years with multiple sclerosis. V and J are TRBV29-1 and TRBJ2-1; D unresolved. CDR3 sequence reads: CSVESISEQFF. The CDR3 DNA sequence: TGCAGCGTTGAAAGTATCAGTGAGCAGTTCTTC.